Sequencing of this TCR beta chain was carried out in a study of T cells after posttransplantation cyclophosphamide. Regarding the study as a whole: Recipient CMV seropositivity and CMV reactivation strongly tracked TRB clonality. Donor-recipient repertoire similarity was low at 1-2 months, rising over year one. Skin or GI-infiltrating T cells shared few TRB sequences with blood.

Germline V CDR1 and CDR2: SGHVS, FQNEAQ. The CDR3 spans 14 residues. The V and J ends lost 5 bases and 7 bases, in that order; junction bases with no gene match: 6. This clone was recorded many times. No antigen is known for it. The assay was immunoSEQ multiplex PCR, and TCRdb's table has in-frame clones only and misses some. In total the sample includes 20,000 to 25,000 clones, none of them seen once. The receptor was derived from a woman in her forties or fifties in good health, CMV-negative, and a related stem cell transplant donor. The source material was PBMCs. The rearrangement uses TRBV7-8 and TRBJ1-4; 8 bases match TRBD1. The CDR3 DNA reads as TGTGCCAGCAGCGCCAGGGGGCGGAGTGAAAAACTGTTTTTT. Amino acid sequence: CASSARGRSEKLFF.